Listed below are T cell receptor beta chains from one sample, sequenced in a study of cytomegalovirus exposure and HLA in healthy donors. The protocol was immunoSEQ multiplex PCR, while the TCRdb copy is restricted to in-frame clones and leaves out a portion. The profile shows approximately 160,000 clones, under 70% of them singletons. The sample taken for sequencing was PBMCs. The receptors here all came from a middle-aged woman in good health and CMV-seropositive. CDR3s include the opening cysteine and the closing phenylalanine or tryptophan. D genes are given only for firm matches. Clone size appears in some rows only: once, few, many, or a class for an expanded clone.

j_call: TRBJ2-1
v_call: TRBV18
clone_size: -
d_call: TRBD2
cdr3_aa: CASSIAGGPQDEQFF
cdr3_nt: TGTGCCAGCTCAATAGCGGGAGGGCCTCAGGATGAGCAGTTCTTC

j_call: TRBJ2-5
v_call: TRBV7-2
clone_size: few
d_call: -
cdr3_aa: CASSLRGGGETQYF
cdr3_nt: TGTGCCAGCAGCTTAAGGGGAGGGGGTGAGACCCAGTACTTC

j_call: TRBJ2-2
v_call: TRBV6-5
clone_size: -
d_call: -
cdr3_aa: CASSPRGRELFF
cdr3_nt: TGTGCCAGCAGTCCTAGGGGGAGGGAGCTGTTTTTT

j_call: TRBJ2-5
v_call: TRBV28
clone_size: -
d_call: TRBD2
cdr3_aa: CASSSLAGVFETQYF
cdr3_nt: TGTGCCAGCAGCTCGTTAGCGGGAGTATTTGAGACCCAGTACTTC

j_call: TRBJ2-2
v_call: TRBV6-1
clone_size: -
d_call: TRBD2
cdr3_aa: CASSEVVGTSGSIGELFF
cdr3_nt: TGTGCCAGCAGTGAGGTGGTAGGGACTAGCGGGAGTATAGGGGAGCTGTTTTTT

j_call: TRBJ2-7
v_call: TRBV13
clone_size: few
d_call: TRBD2
cdr3_aa: CASSFGRNRDEQYF
cdr3_nt: TGTGCCAGCAGCTTCGGGAGGAATAGGGACGAGCAGTACTTC

j_call: TRBJ2-1
v_call: TRBV6-4
clone_size: -
d_call: TRBD2
cdr3_aa: CASSNLAGGYDNEQFF
cdr3_nt: TGTGCCAGCAGTAACCTAGCGGGAGGGTACGACAATGAGCAGTTCTTC

j_call: TRBJ1-1
v_call: TRBV28
clone_size: -
d_call: -
cdr3_aa: CASSLQINTEAFF
cdr3_nt: TGTGCCAGCAGTTTACAGATAAACACTGAAGCTTTCTTT

j_call: TRBJ1-1
v_call: TRBV5-1
clone_size: -
d_call: -
cdr3_aa: CASSLGSEAFF
cdr3_nt: TGCGCCAGCAGCTTGGGGAGTGAAGCTTTCTTT

j_call: TRBJ1-5
v_call: TRBV6-5
clone_size: -
d_call: TRBD1
cdr3_aa: CASSRDNRGWQPQNF
cdr3_nt: TGTGCCAGCAGTCGAGATAACAGGGGTTGGCAGCCCCAGAATTTT

j_call: TRBJ2-2
v_call: TRBV5-1
clone_size: -
d_call: -
cdr3_aa: CASSGAGATNTGELFF
cdr3_nt: TGCGCCAGCAGCGGCGCGGGGGCCACGAACACCGGGGAGCTGTTTTTT

j_call: TRBJ1-5
v_call: TRBV28
clone_size: -
d_call: TRBD1
cdr3_aa: CASSPQTGGHQPQHF
cdr3_nt: TGTGCCAGCAGCCCGCAGACAGGGGGCCATCAGCCCCAGCATTTT

j_call: TRBJ2-1
v_call: TRBV2
clone_size: -
d_call: -
cdr3_aa: CASIEQASEQFF
cdr3_nt: TGTGCCAGCATAGAACAGGCAAGTGAGCAGTTCTTC

j_call: TRBJ2-3
v_call: TRBV19
clone_size: few
d_call: -
cdr3_aa: CASNPQGTDTQYF
cdr3_nt: TGTGCCAGTAACCCACAGGGAACAGATACGCAGTATTTT

j_call: TRBJ2-7
v_call: TRBV5-4
clone_size: -
d_call: TRBD1
cdr3_aa: CASSPWLGGHEQYF
cdr3_nt: TGTGCCAGCAGTCCCTGGTTAGGGGGCCACGAGCAGTACTTC

j_call: TRBJ2-3
v_call: TRBV25-1
clone_size: -
d_call: -
cdr3_aa: CASSEGASDTQYF
cdr3_nt: TGTGCCAGCAGTGAGGGGGCCTCAGATACGCAGTATTTT

j_call: TRBJ2-1
v_call: TRBV28
clone_size: few
d_call: TRBD2
cdr3_aa: CASSLGRGLAGNEQFF
cdr3_nt: TGTGCCAGCAGTTTGGGGAGGGGGCTAGCGGGGAATGAGCAGTTCTTC

j_call: TRBJ2-7
v_call: TRBV7-9
clone_size: -
d_call: TRBD1
cdr3_aa: CASSPEDRTQYF
cdr3_nt: TGTGCCAGCAGCCCGGAGGACAGGACGCAGTACTTC

j_call: TRBJ2-7
v_call: TRBV11-2
clone_size: -
d_call: -
cdr3_aa: CASSLDPPDGAYEQYF
cdr3_nt: TGTGCCAGCAGCTTAGATCCCCCGGACGGGGCCTACGAGCAGTACTTC

j_call: TRBJ2-1
v_call: TRBV4-3
clone_size: -
d_call: -
cdr3_aa: CASSQGDVSNEQFF
cdr3_nt: TGCGCCAGCAGCCAAGGAGATGTCTCAAATGAGCAGTTCTTC

j_call: TRBJ1-1
v_call: TRBV19
clone_size: -
d_call: -
cdr3_aa: CASSTTRRDTEAFF
cdr3_nt: TGTGCCAGTAGTACCACTCGACGGGACACTGAAGCTTTCTTT

j_call: TRBJ1-1
v_call: TRBV28
clone_size: few
d_call: TRBD1
cdr3_aa: CASSLSGGKTEAFF
cdr3_nt: TGTGCCAGCAGTTTATCAGGGGGGAAAACTGAAGCTTTCTTT